The T cell receptor beta chain under discussion was sequenced for a study of OX40 agonist ivuxolimab in advanced cancers. Study background: Those treated in dose escalation had hepatocellular carcinoma, melanoma, renal cell cancer or head and neck cancer. Averaging 60 years in age, with a range of about 20 to 90, the cohort was 82.7% male. Patients with prior anti-PD-1, anti-PD-L1 or anti-CTLA-4 therapy were eligible; less than 50% had some.

V was trimmed by 5 bases and J by 3 bases, leaving 8 bases between them. This CDR3 has 13 residues. CDR1 is SGHRS, CDR2 YFSETQ, per germline. Method: immunoSEQ multiplex PCR; TCRdb's copy keeps in-frame clones and lacks some. The sample includes tens of thousands of clones, 70% to 90% of them seen just once. Systemic immunosuppression or a history of autoimmune disease excluded patients. The sample consisted of CD4+ or CD8+ T cells sorted from blood, taken in a trial of the OX40 agonist ivuxolimab. The origin of this receptor is an adult with an advanced solid tumor such as melanoma, head and neck, liver or kidney cancer. The V call is TRBV5-1, the J call TRBJ1-4; the D gene is possibly TRBD1 (5 bases). The CDR3 bases are TGCGCCAGCAGGGAGGGACCTAATGAAAAACTGTTTTTT. Translated, it gives CASREGPNEKLFF.